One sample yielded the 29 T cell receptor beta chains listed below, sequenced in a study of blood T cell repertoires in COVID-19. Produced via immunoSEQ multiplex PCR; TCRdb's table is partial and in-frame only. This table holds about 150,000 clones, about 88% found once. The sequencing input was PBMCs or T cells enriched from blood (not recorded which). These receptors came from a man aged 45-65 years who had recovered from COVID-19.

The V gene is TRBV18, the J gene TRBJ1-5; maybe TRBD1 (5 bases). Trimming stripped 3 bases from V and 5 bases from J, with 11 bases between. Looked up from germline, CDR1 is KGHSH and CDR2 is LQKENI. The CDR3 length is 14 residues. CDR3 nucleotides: TGTGCCAGCTCACCGCTGGGGCAGGATCAGCCCCAGCATTTT. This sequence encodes CASSPLGQDQPQHF.

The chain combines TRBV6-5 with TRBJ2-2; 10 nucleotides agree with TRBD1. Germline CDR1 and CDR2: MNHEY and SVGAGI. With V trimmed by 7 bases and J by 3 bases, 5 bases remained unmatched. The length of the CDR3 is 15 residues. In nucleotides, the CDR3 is TGTGCCAGCACCCCGGGACAGGGGTACACCGGGGAGCTGTTTTTT. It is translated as CASTPGQGYTGELFF.

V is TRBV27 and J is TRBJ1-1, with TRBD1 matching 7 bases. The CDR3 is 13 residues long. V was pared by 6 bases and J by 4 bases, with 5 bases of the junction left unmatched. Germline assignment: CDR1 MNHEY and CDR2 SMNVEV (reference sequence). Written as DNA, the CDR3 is TGTGCCAGCAGAAACAGGGGAAGCACTGAAGCTTTCTTT. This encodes CASRNRGSTEAFF.

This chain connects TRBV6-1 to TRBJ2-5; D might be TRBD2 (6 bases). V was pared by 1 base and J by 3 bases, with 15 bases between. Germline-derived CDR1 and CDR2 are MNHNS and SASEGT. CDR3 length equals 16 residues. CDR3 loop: CASSEVGGLEKETQYF. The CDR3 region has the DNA TGTGCCAGCAGTGAAGTTGGAGGGCTCGAAAAAGAGACCCAGTACTTC.

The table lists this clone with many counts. CDR3 residues: CASSLATGLSGNTIYF. As DNA, the CDR3 is TGTGCCAGCAGCTTAGCGACGGGACTCTCTGGAAACACCATATATTTT. The rearrangement uses TRBV7-2 and TRBJ1-3; D might be TRBD1 (5 bases). The ends were cut back, 0 bases at V and 0 bases at J, with 9 bases in the middle. The length of the CDR3 is 16 residues. Germline V gene data show CDR1 as SGHTA and CDR2 as FQGNSA.

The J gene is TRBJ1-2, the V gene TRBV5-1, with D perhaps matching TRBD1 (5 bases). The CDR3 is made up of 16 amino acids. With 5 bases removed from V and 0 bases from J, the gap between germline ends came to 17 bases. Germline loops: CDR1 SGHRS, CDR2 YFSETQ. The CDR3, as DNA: TGCGCCAGCAGTTTCGGCCAGGGAGGATCTAACTATGGCTACACCTTC. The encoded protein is CASSFGQGGSNYGYTF.

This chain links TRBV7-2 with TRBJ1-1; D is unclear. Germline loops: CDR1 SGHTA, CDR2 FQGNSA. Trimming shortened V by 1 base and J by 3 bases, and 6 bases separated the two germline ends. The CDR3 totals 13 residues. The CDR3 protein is CASSLEYHTEAFF. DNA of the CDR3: TGTGCCAGCAGCTTAGAATATCACACTGAAGCTTTCTTT.

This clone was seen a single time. This chain's CDR3 is CASSPVPGQTIDSYNEQFF. CDR3 DNA: TGTGCCAGCTCACCTGTCCCGGGACAGACGATAGATTCCTACAATGAGCAGTTCTTC. The chain has TRBV18 and TRBJ2-1; 7 bases align to TRBD1. This CDR3 has 19 amino acids. V lost 3 bases, J lost 1 base, and 15 bases stayed unmatched. The germline V gene encodes CDR1 KGHSH and CDR2 LQKENI.

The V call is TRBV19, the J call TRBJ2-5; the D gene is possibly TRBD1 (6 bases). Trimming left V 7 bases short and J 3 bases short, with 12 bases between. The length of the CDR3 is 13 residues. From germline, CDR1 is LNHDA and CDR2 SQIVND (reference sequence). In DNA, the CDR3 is TGTGCCAGTACCGCGACAGGAGAAGAGACCCAGTACTTC. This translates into CASTATGEETQYF.

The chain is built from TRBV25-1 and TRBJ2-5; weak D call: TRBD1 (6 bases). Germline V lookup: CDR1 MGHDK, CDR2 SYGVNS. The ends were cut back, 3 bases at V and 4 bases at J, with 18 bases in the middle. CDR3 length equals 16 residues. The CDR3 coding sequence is TGTGCCAGCAGTGACAGGGGTAATAATGGGGGAGAGACCCAGTACTTC. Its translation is CASSDRGNNGGETQYF.

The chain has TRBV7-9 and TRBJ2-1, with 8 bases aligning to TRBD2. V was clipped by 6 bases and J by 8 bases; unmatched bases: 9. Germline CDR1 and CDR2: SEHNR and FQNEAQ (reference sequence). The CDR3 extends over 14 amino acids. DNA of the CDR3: TGTGCCAGCAGGCAGTACGGGGGGGAGGATGAGCAGTTCTTC. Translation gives CASRQYGGEDEQFF.

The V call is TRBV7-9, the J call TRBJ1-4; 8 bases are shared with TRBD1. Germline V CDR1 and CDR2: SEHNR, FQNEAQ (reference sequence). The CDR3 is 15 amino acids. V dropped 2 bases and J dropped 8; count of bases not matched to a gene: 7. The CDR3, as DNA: TGTGCCAGCAGCTTACAGGGGGCAGTTCGGGAAAAACTGTTTTTT. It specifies CASSLQGAVREKLFF.

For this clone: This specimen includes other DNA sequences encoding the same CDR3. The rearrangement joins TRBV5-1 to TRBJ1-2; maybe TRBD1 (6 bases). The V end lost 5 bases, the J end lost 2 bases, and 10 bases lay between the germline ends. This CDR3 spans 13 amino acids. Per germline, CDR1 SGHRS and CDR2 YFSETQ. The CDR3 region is CASSPGQNYGYTF. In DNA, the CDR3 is TGCGCCAGCAGTCCGGGACAAAACTATGGCTACACCTTC.

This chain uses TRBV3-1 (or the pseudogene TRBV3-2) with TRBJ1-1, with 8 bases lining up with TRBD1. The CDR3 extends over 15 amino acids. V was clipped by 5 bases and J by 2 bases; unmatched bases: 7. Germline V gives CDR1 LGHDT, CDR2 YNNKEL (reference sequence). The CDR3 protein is CASSLSGTGNTEAFF. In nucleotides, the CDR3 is TGTGCCAGCAGCTTATCCGGGACAGGCAACACTGAAGCTTTCTTT.

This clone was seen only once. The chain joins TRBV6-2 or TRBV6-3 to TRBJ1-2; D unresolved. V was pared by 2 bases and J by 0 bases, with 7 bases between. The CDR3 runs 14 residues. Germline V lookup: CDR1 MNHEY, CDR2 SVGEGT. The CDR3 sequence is CASSYASANYGYTF. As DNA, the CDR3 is TGTGCCAGCAGTTACGCCTCAGCTAACTATGGCTACACCTTC.

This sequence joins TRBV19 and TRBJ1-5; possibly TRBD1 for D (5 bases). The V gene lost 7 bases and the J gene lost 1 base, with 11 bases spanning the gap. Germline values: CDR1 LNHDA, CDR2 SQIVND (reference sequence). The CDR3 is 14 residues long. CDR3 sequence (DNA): TGTGCCAGTAACCGGGGGGACAGCAATCAGCCCCAGCATTTT. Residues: CASNRGDSNQPQHF.

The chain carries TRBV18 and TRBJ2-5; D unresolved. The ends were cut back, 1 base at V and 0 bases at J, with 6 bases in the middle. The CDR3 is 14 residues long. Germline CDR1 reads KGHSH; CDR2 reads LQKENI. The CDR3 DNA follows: TGTGCCAGCTCACCACGTCTAGACCAAGAGACCCAGTACTTC. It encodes CASSPRLDQETQYF.

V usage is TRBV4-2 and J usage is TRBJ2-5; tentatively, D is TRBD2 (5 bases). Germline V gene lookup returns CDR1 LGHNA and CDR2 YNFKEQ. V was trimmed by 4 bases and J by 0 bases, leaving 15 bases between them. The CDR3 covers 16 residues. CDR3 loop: CASSPGLTTYQETQYF. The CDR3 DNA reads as TGTGCCAGCAGCCCCGGACTGACCACGTACCAAGAGACCCAGTACTTC.

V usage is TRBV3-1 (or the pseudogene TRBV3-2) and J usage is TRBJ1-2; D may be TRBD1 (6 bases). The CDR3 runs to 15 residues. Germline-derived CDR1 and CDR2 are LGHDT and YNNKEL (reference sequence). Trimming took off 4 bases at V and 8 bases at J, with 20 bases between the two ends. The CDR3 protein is CASSPQLTGGRGYTF. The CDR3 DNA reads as TGTGCCAGCAGCCCCCAGTTGACAGGCGGTAGGGGCTACACCTTC.

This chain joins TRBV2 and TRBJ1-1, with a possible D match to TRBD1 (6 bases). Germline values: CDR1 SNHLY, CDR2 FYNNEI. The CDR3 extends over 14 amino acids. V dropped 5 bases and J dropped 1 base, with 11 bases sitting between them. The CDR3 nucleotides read TGTGCCAGCAGTCGGACAGCCGGGAACACTGAAGCTTTCTTT. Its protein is CASSRTAGNTEAFF.

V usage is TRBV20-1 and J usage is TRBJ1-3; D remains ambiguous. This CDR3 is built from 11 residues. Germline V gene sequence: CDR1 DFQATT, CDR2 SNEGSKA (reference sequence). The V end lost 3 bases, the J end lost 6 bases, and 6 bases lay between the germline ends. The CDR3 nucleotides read TGCAGTGCTAGTAGAGCAAACACCATATATTTT. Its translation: CSASRANTIYF.

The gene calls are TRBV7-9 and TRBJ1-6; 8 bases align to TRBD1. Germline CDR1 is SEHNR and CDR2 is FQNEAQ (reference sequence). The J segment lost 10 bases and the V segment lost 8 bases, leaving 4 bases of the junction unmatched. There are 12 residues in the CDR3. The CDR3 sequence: CASDRGISPLHF. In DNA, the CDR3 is TGTGCCAGCGACAGGGGCATATCACCCCTCCACTTT.

The CDR3: CASSERGQRNEKLFF. The CDR3 coding sequence is TGTGCCAGCAGCGAACGGGGACAGCGTAATGAAAAACTGTTTTTT. The chain links TRBV3-1 (or the pseudogene TRBV3-2) to TRBJ1-4, with 7 bases aligning to TRBD1. The CDR3 spans 15 residues. Germline V lookup: CDR1 LGHDT, CDR2 YNNKEL (reference sequence). The V gene end was trimmed by 5 bases and the J gene end by 4 bases; junction bases not matched to a gene: 7.

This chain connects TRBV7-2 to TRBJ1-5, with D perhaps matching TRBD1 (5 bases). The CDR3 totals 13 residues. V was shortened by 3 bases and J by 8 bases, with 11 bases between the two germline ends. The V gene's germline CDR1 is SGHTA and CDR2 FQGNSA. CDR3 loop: CASSFPGHEPQHF. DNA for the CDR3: TGTGCCAGCAGCTTCCCAGGGCATGAGCCCCAGCATTTT.

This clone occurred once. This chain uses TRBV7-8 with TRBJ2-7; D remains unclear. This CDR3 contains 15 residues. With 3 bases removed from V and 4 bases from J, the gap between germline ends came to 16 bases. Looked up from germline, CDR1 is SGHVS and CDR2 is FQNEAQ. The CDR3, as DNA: TGTGCCAGCAGCTTTAGTTTTGTCGGTTTGTACGAGCAGTACTTC. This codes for CASSFSFVGLYEQYF.

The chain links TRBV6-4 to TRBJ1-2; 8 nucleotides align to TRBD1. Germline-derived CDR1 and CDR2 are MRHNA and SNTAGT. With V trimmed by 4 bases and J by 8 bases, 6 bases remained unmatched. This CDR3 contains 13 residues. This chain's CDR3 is CASSAGGGGGYTF. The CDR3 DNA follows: TGTGCCAGCAGTGCAGGGGGCGGAGGAGGCTACACCTTC.

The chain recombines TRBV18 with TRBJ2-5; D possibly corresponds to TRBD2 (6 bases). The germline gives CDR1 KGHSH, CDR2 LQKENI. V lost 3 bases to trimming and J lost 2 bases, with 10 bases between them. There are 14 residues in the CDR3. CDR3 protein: CASSPGLRQETQYF. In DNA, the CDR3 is TGTGCCAGCTCACCGGGACTCCGACAAGAGACCCAGTACTTC.

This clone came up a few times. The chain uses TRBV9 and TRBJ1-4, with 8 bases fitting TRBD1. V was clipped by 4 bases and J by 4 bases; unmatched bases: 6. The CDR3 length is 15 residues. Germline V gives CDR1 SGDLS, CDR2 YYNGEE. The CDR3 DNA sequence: TGTGCCAGCAGCCTCCAGACAGGGGTTAATGAAAAACTGTTTTTT. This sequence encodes CASSLQTGVNEKLFF.

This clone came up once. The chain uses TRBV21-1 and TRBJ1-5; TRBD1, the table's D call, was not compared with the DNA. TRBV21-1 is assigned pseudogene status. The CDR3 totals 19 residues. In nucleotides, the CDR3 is TGTGCCAGCAGCAAATGCGAGACAGGGGGCCGGGGGGGCAATCAGCCCCAGCATTTT. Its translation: CASSKCETGGRGGNQPQHF.